This T cell receptor beta chain was sequenced in a study of cytotoxic CD8 clonotypes in ibrutinib-treated CLL. Study-level points and caveats: There were few public clonotypes, and on treatment they contracted or stayed stable.

The trim removed 3 bases at V and 2 bases at J, leaving 2 bases unmatched. Per germline, CDR1 SNHLY and CDR2 FYNNEI. This CDR3 is built from 14 residues. This clone occurred a few times. Its target is unknown. Profiling relied on immunoSEQ multiplex PCR, and the TCRdb table lists in-frame clones only, not all of them. This table holds 190,000 or so clones, about two thirds found once. The TCR was taken from a human donor with chronic lymphocytic leukemia. The rearrangement uses TRBV2 and TRBJ2-7; 9 nucleotides agree with TRBD1. The sequenced sample was PBMCs, obtained after 24 months of ibrutinib treatment. Written as DNA, the CDR3 is TGTGCCAGCAGTGACACAGGGGGCACCTACGAGCAGTACTTC. This encodes CASSDTGGTYEQYF. The full variable domain, with the rest looked up from reference TRBV2 and TRBJ2-7, is EPEVTQTPSHQVTQMGQEVILRCVPISNHLYFYWYRQILGQKVEFLVSFYNNEISEKSEIFDDQFSVERPDGSNFTLKIRSTKLEDSAMYFCASSDTGGTYEQYFGPGTRLTVT.